The entry below gives a single T cell receptor (beta chain) sequence along with its context. The antigen remains undetermined. This record comes from a study of T cell repertoires in cytomegalovirus infection. MiXCR, run by TCRdb on the reads, gives a single entry per CDR3 protein. The sample shows about 770,000 distinct CDR3 sequences, 25% to 35% of them seen only once. CDR3 length: 16 amino acids. From germline, CDR1 is SGHNT and CDR2 YYREEE (reference sequence). J was trimmed by 4 bases and V by 5 bases; bases with no gene match: 7. Study-wide results and caveats: The ex vivo response showed dominance by HLA-C-restricted CMV-specific TCR beta clonotypes.

Source: cultured CD8+ T cells from PBMCs, taken from culture after CMV antigen stimulation. This TCR was recovered from a human donor in good health (CMV status not recorded). Some clones in this sample may be carry-over from other donors' samples. The genes are TRBV5-4 and TRBJ2-2, with 11 nucleotides matching TRBD1. The CDR3 DNA follows: TGTGCCAGCAGTCCGGGACAGGGGGTTTCCACCGGGGAGCTGTTTTTT. This translates into CASSPGQGVSTGELFF. Filled out from reference TRBV5-4 and TRBJ2-2, the complete variable domain reads ETGVTQSPTHLIKTRGQQVTLRCSSQSGHNTVSWYQQALGQGPQFIFQYYREEENGRGNFPPRFSGLQFPNYSSELNVNALELDDSALYLCASSPGQGVSTGELFFGEGSRLTVL.